This T cell receptor beta chain appears in the sequencing data of a study of blood T cell repertoires in COVID-19. Study-level information: Sites in the United States, Italy and Spain provided acute and convalescent COVID-19 samples. T cells, B-cell-depleted T cells, or PBMCs supplied cDNA or gDNA.

This table comes from immunoSEQ multiplex PCR, and its TCRdb copy is limited to in-frame clones, with some not included. The sample carries about 25,000 clones, 82% recorded once. This CDR3 comprises 15 residues. The V gene end was trimmed by 7 bases and the J gene end by 8 bases; junction bases not matched to a gene: 13. Germline values: CDR1 MGHDK, CDR2 SYGVNS. The chain recombines TRBV25-1 with TRBJ1-2; TRBD1 aligns across 10 bases. Specimen: peripheral blood. The TCR was taken from a man older than 75 with active or convalescent COVID-19. CDR3 sequence (DNA): TGTGCCAGCATAAGACAGGGGGCCCCGACGGAGGGCTACACCTTC. This translates into CASIRQGAPTEGYTF.